The sequence of this T cell receptor beta chain was determined in a study of Ad26.COV2.S vaccination and SARS-CoV-2 variants. The overall study: Into the muscle, Ad26.COV2.S was dosed once or twice, 56 days apart. Study results and caveats: Substantial response breadth was reportedly seen for spike-specific CD8+ and CD4+ T cells after vaccination. Recipients of vaccine and of placebo showed similar breadth of their non-spike TCR repertoires.

Sequenced by immunoSEQ multiplex PCR; TCRdb stores in-frame clones only, minus some. Among fewer than 500,000 clones listed, over 75% were seen once. With respect to this clone: Its matching antigen is unknown.

This CDR3 is 17 amino acids long. V was clipped by 1 base and J by 5 bases; unmatched bases: 13. Germline V gene lookup returns CDR1 SGHAT and CDR2 FQNNGV. Treatment reported: 15 to 20 received Ad26.COV2.S at low or high dose, single or two shots; several received placebo; per-sample allocation not given. The study sampled participants on day 63 after the first vaccine or placebo injection. The sequencing used peripheral blood, collected in a trial of Ad26.COV2.S vaccine versus placebo. The chain combines TRBV11-2 with TRBJ2-7; 8 nucleotides match TRBD2. This clonotype originated in a person aged 18-60 years who received the Ad26.COV2.S COVID-19 vaccine or a placebo. The CDR3 sequence: CASSLGTKREFFNEQYF. CDR3 nucleotide sequence: TGTGCCAGCAGCTTAGGTACGAAGCGGGAGTTTTTTAACGAGCAGTACTTC.